A selection of T cell receptor beta chains follows, all from one sample in a study of cytomegalovirus exposure and HLA in healthy donors. Libraries were prepared by immunoSEQ multiplex PCR; TCRdb keeps only in-frame clonotypes and omits some of them. The repertoire holds 100,000 to 150,000 clones, around 90% seen once, with 1.9% in the top ten. The sequencing input was PBMCs. The receptors here all came from a woman aged 18-30 years in good health and CMV-seronegative. The CDR3 runs from the conserved cysteine through the conserved F or W. Fields, in order: clone size, V gene, CDR3 protein. Not every row has a clone size; where given, it reads once, few, many or a size class.

>NA|TRBV5-4
CASSLEAGGGNEQFF
>NA|TRBV5-8
CASSLGQGARYGYTF
>NA|TRBV5-1
CAGSPGQGIDEQFF
>NA|TRBV6-1
CASSEQNSYEQYF
>NA|TRBV4-3
CASSQEAGARTGELFF
>NA|TRBV4-3
CASSGGLVSHEQFF
>few|TRBV19
CASTPDGQGNYGYTF
>NA|TRBV5-1
CASSLGGQVYEQYF
>NA|TRBV10-2
CASSDRGLTEAFF
>NA|TRBV5-1
CASSNTYEQYF
>NA|TRBV10-3
CAISVGGGYNSPLHF
>NA|TRBV13
CASSLARTGPNTEAFF
>NA|TRBV20-1
CSAGSGDGYTF
>NA|TRBV30
CAWSVGDSSSGANVLTF
>NA|TRBV5-6
CASSPLGGLIEAFF
>NA|TRBV14
CASSIRTGAMNTEAFF
>NA|TRBV4-3
CASSRLNTGGPDTQYF
>NA|TRBV6-1
CASSDRSRRGRGYEKLFF
>NA|TRBV7-2
CASSSSGRVHEQYF
>NA|TRBV9
CASSAGTSVTDTQYF
>NA|TRBV5-4
CASFSGGTDTQYF
>once|TRBV28
CASKPGTVINYGYTF